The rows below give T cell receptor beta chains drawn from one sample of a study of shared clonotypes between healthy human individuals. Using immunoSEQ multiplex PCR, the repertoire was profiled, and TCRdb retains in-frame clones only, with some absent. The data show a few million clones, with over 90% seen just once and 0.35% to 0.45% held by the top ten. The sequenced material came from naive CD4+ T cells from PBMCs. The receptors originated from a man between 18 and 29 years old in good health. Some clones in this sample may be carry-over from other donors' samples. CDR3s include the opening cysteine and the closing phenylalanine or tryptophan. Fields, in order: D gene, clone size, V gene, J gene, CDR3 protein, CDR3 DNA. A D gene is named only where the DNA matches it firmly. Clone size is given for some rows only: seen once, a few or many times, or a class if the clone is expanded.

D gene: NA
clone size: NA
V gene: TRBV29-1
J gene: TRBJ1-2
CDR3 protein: CSVDPIQGRGAYGYTF
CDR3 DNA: TGCAGCGTTGACCCCATACAGGGTCGGGGAGCCTATGGCTACACCTTC

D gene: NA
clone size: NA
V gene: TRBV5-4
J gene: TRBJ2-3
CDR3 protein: CASSLARLETTDTQYF
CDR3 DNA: TGTGCCAGCAGCTTGGCCCGACTAGAGACCACAGATACGCAGTATTTT

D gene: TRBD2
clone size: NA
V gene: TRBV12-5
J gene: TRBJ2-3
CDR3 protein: CASALPSGSYDTQYF
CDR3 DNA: TGTGCTAGTGCCCTTCCTAGCGGGAGTTACGATACGCAGTATTTT

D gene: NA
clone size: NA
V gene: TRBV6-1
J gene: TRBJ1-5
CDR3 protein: CASSLDWDQPQHF
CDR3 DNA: TGTGCCAGCAGTTTGGACTGGGATCAGCCCCAGCATTTT

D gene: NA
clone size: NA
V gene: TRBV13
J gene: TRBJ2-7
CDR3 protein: CASSSDRAYEQYF
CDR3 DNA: TGTGCCAGCAGCTCCGACAGAGCCTACGAGCAGTACTTC

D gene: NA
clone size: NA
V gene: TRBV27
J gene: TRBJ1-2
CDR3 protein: CASSLKGVNYGYTF
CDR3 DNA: TGTGCCAGCAGTTTAAAAGGGGTTAACTATGGCTACACCTTC

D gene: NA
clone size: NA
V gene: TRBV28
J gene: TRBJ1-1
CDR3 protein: CASSLWSRGAFF
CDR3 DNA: TGTGCCAGCAGTTTGTGGAGCCGGGGCGCTTTCTTT

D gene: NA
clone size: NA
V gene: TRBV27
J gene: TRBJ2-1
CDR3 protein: CATQSSYNEQFF
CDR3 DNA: TGTGCCACTCAAAGCTCCTACAATGAGCAGTTCTTC

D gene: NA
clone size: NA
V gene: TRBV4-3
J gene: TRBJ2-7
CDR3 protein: CASSQIPSWEQYF
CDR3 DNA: TGCGCCAGCAGCCAAATCCCCTCCTGGGAGCAGTACTTC

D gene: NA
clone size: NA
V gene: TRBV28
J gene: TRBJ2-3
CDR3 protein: CASMAVTDTQYF
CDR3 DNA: TGTGCCAGCATGGCAGTAACAGATACGCAGTATTTT

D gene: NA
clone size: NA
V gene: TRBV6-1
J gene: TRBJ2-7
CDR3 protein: CASRTTYEQYF
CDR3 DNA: TGTGCCAGCAGAACCACCTACGAGCAGTACTTC

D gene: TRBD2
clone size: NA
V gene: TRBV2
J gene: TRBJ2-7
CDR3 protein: CASRPGLAGVAYEQYF
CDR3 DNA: TGTGCCAGCAGACCGGGACTAGCGGGAGTTGCCTACGAGCAGTACTTC

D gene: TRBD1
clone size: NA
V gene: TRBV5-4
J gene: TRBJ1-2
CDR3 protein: CASSFRQGEYGYTF
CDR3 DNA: TGTGCCAGCAGCTTTAGACAGGGCGAGTATGGCTACACCTTC

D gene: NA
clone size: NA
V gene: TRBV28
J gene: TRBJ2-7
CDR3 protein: CASSIGHRPPYEQYF
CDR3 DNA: TGTGCCAGCAGTATTGGACATAGACCGCCCTACGAGCAGTACTTC

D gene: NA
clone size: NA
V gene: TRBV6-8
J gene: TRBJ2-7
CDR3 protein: CASSYLSGPHEQYF
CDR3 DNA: TGTGCCAGCAGTTACCTCTCTGGCCCCCACGAGCAGTACTTC

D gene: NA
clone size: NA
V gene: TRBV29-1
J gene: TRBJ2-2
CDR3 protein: CSGRGQTNTGELFF
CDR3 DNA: TGCAGCGGGAGGGGACAGACGAACACCGGGGAGCTGTTTTTT

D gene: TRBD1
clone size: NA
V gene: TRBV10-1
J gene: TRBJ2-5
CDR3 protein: CASSEKLTGGPETQYF
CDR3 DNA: TGCGCCAGCAGTGAGAAACTGACAGGGGGCCCAGAGACCCAGTACTTC

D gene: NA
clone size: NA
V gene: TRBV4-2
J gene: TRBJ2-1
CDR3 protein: CASSPLGSNNEQFF
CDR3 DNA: TGTGCCAGCAGCCCACTCGGGAGCAACAATGAGCAGTTCTTC

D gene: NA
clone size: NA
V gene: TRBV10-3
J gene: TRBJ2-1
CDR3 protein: CATAGQGGMGFF
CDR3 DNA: TGTGCCACCGCCGGTCAGGGCGGAATGGGGTTCTTC

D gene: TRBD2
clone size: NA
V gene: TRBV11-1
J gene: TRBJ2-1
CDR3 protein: CASSSFPGLPHNEQFF
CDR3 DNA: TGTGCCAGCAGCTCGTTTCCGGGACTACCCCACAATGAGCAGTTCTTC

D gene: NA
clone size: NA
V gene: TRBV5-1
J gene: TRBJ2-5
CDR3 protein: CASSLEGGGETQYF
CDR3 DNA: TGCGCCAGCAGCTTGGAGGGAGGGGGAGAGACCCAGTACTTC

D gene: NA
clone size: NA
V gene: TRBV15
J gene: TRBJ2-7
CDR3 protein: CATSRDQWVGYEQYF
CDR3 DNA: TGTGCCACCAGCAGAGATCAGTGGGTGGGCTACGAGCAGTACTTC

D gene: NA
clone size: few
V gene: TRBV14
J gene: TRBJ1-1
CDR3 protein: CASSRVRGSNTEAFF
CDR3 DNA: TGTGCCAGCAGCCGGGTCCGGGGAAGCAACACTGAAGCTTTCTTT

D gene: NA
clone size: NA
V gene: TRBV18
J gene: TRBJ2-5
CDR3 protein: CASSSDRGPQETQYF
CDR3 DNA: TGTGCCAGCTCATCCGACAGAGGCCCTCAAGAGACCCAGTACTTC

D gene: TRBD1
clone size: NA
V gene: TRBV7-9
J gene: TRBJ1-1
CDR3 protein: CASSWGQVNTEAFF
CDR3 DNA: TGTGCCAGCAGCTGGGGACAGGTGAACACTGAAGCTTTCTTT

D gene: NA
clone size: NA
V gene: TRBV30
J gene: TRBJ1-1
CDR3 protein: CAWNRGDREAFF
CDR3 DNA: TGTGCCTGGAATCGGGGGGATCGAGAAGCTTTCTTT

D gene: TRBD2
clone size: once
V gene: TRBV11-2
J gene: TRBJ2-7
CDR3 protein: CASSSLRGGLASYEQYF
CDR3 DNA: TGTGCCAGCAGCTCCCTGCGGGGGGGACTAGCGTCCTACGAGCAGTACTTC

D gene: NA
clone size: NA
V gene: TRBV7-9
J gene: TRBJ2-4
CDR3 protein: CASSLTSVLGRAKNIQYF
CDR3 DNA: TGTGCCAGCAGCTTAACTTCAGTGTTAGGACGGGCCAAAAACATTCAGTACTTC

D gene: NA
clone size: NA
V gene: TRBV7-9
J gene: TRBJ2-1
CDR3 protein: CASSHSTTPFF
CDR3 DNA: TGTGCCAGCAGCCATAGCACTACCCCGTTCTTC

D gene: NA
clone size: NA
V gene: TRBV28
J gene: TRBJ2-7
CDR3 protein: CASSPYRRAAGGEQYF
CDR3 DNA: TGTGCCAGCAGCCCCTACCGGCGGGCAGCCGGCGGCGAGCAGTACTTC

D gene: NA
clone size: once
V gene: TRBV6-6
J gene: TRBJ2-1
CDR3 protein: CASGADSYNEQFF
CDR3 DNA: TGTGCCAGCGGGGCGGACTCCTACAATGAGCAGTTCTTC

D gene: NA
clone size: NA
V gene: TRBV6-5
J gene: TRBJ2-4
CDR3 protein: CASSAGSIAKNIQYF
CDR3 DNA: TGTGCCAGCAGCGCCGGGTCAATAGCCAAAAACATTCAGTACTTC

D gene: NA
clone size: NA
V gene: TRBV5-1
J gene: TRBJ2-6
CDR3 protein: CASSAAGSGANVLTF
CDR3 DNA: TGCGCCAGCAGCGCGGCAGGCTCTGGGGCCAACGTCCTGACTTTC

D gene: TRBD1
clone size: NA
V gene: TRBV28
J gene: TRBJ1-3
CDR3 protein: CASSFGRGQPGNTIYF
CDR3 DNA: TGTGCCAGCAGTTTTGGGCGGGGACAGCCTGGAAACACCATATATTTT

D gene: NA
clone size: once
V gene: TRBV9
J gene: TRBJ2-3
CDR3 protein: CASSVMSSVRDTQYF
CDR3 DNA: TGTGCCAGCAGCGTTATGTCTAGCGTGAGAGATACGCAGTATTTT

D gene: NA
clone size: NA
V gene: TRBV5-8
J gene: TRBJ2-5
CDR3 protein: CASTLDTQQETQYF
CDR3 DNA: TGTGCCAGCACCTTGGATACCCAACAAGAGACCCAGTACTTC

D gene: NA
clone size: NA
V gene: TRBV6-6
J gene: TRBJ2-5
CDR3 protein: CATSWGAAETQYF
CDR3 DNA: TGTGCCACCTCGTGGGGGGCAGCAGAGACCCAGTACTTC

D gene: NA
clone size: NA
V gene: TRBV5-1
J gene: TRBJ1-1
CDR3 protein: CASSLGRGWETNTEAFF
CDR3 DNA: TGCGCCAGCAGCTTGGGGCGGGGATGGGAAACGAACACTGAAGCTTTCTTT

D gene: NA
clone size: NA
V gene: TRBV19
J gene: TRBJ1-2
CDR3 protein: CASRPTQGYGYTF
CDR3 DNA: TGTGCCAGTAGGCCGACACAGGGTTATGGCTACACCTTC

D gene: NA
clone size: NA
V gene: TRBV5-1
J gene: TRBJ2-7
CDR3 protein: CASSLAGSSYYEQYF
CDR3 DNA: TGCGCCAGCAGCTTGGCTGGTAGCAGCTACTACGAGCAGTACTTC

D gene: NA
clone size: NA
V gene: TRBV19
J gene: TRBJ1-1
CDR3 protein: CASSKGGTANTEAFF
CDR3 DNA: TGTGCCAGCTCCAAAGGGGGTACAGCGAACACTGAAGCTTTCTTT

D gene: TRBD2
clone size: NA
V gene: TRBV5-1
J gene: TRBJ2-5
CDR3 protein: CASSLGSLAGRQETQYF
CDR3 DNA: TGCGCCAGCAGCTTGGGTTCTCTAGCGGGACGACAAGAGACCCAGTACTTC

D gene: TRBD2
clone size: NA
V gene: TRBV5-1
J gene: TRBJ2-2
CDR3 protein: CASSRVLAGDRTGELFF
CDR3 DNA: TGCGCCAGCAGCAGGGTTCTGGCGGGAGATCGCACCGGGGAGCTGTTTTTT

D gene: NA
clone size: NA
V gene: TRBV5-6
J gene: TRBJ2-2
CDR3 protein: CASSLAGLANTGELFF
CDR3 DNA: TGTGCCAGCAGCTTGGCCGGGCTAGCGAACACCGGGGAGCTGTTTTTT

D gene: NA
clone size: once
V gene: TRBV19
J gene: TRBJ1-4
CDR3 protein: CASSKRIMGEKLFF
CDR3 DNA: TGTGCCAGTAGTAAAAGGATTATGGGAGAAAAACTGTTTTTT

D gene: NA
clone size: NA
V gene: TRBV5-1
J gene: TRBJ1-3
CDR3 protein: CASRPEWASSGNTIYF
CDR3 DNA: TGCGCCAGCAGACCCGAGTGGGCCTCCTCTGGAAACACCATATATTTT

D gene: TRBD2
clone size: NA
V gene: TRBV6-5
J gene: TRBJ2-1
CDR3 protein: CASASGRAGEQFF
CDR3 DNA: TGTGCCAGCGCTAGCGGGAGGGCCGGGGAGCAGTTCTTC

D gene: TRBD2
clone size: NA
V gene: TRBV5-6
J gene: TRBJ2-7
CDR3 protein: CASSFMSGSYEQYF
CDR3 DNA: TGTGCCAGCAGCTTCATGAGCGGGAGCTACGAGCAGTACTTC

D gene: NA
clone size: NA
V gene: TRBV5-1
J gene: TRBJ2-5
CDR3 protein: CASSLANLQETQYF
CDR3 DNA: TGCGCCAGCAGCTTGGCCAACCTCCAAGAGACCCAGTACTTC

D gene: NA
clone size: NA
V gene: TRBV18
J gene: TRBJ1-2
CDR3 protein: CASSPFTRTDLNYGYTF
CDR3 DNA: TGTGCCAGCTCACCTTTTACCAGGACGGACCTTAACTATGGCTACACCTTC

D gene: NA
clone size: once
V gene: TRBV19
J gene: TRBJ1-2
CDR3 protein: CASDSGKLGDYGYTF
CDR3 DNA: TGTGCCAGCGACTCCGGGAAGCTCGGGGACTATGGCTACACCTTC

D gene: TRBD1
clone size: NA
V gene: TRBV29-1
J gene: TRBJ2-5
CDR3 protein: CSVGQGAGETQYF
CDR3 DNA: TGCAGCGTGGGACAGGGGGCGGGAGAGACCCAGTACTTC